These 20 T cell receptor beta chains were all obtained from the same sample, sequenced in a study of low-dose radiotherapy and immunotherapy resistance in tumors. Alpha and beta chains were covered, as first-strand cDNA relied on TRAV- and TRBV-specific primers. Over roughly 19 PCR cycles, TCRs were amplified from a constant-region primer and V-primer adapter. TCRdb redid the calling of the reads with MiXCR, one entry per CDR3 protein. The sample includes some 82,000 distinct CDR3 sequences, about 20% of them seen just once. The time point is: before trial treatment. The starting material was PBMCs, obtained before treatment. These receptors came from a male donor with prostate cancer.

In its sample, this clonotype was seen many times. V is TRBV19 and J is TRBJ1-5, with D unclear. The CDR3 sequence is 12 residues long. CDR1 and CDR2 from the germline V gene are LNHDA and SQIVND (reference sequence). With 9 bases removed from V and 11 bases from J, the gap between germline ends came to 17 bases. CDR3 sequence reads: CASEEGGLSQHF. Written as DNA, the CDR3 is TGTGCCAGCGAAGAGGGAGGTTTGTCCCAGCATTTT.

This clonotype was counted at least ten times. This chain uses TRBV9 with TRBJ2-3; a possible D gene is TRBD1 (6 bases). Germline CDR1 reads SGDLS; CDR2 reads YYNGEE. Trimming removed 4 bases at V and 4 bases at J, with 13 bases between. There are 14 residues in the CDR3. CDR3 bases: TGTGCCAGCAGCAAACAGACAGGTCCAGATACGCAGTATTTT. Its protein product is CASSKQTGPDTQYF.

There are many counts of this clonotype. V usage is TRBV3-1 and J usage is TRBJ2-1, with D perhaps matching TRBD2 (6 bases). The V end lost 7 bases, the J end lost 5 bases, and 12 bases lay between the germline ends. The CDR3 is made up of 13 amino acids. Germline V gene data show CDR1 as LGHDT and CDR2 as YNNKEL (reference sequence). The CDR3 DNA reads as TGTGCCAGCAACCGGGGCGGGAACAATGAGCAGTTCTTC. Translation gives CASNRGGNNEQFF.

This clonotype was recorded at least ten times. The gene calls are TRBV9 and TRBJ1-2; tentatively, D is TRBD1 (6 bases). The V and J ends lost 1 base and 0 bases respectively, with 10 bases between them. Germline V gene data show CDR1 as SGDLS and CDR2 as YYNGEE. The CDR3 length is 15 residues. CDR3 protein: CASSVTDSPNYGYTF. The DNA of the CDR3 is TGTGCCAGCAGCGTAACGGACAGCCCTAACTATGGCTACACCTTC.

The V call is TRBV28, the J call TRBJ1-4, with D uncertain. This CDR3 is built from 14 residues. In germline, CDR1 is MDHEN, CDR2 SYDVKM. The V gene lost 3 bases and the J gene lost 4 bases, with 9 bases spanning the gap. The CDR3 sequence: CASSFSPVNEKLFF. The CDR3 region has the DNA TGTGCCAGCAGTTTTTCGCCAGTTAATGAAAAACTGTTTTTT.

In this sample, this clonotype turned up many times. The chain has TRBV4-1 and TRBJ2-7; D might be TRBD2 (6 bases). The CDR3 totals 17 residues. Deletions cut 3 bases from V and 2 bases from J, with 20 bases between. Germline V lookup: CDR1 MGHRA, CDR2 YSYEKL. DNA for the CDR3: TGCGCCAGCAGCCAGGGCCCCGGGCGGGACCTAGCCTACGAGCAGTACTTC. This translates into CASSQGPGRDLAYEQYF.

This clonotype has at least ten counts. J is TRBJ1-5 and V is TRBV5-8, with 7 positions matching TRBD1. Germline trimming cut 6 bases from V and 5 bases from J; bases unmatched to any gene: 20. The CDR3 covers 18 residues. Germline V gene lookup returns CDR1 SGHTS and CDR2 YDEGEE. DNA for the CDR3: TGTGCCAGCACCAGGGGGGGGCCGGGTTCGGCGGTCTATCAGCCCCAGCATTTT. This codes for CASTRGGPGSAVYQPQHF.

This clonotype was seen ten or more times. The chain links TRBV25-1 to TRBJ2-7; perhaps TRBD2 as D (6 bases). Deletions cut 8 bases from V and 4 bases from J, with 18 bases between. Germline CDR1 and CDR2: MGHDK and SYGVNS. The CDR3 covers 14 residues. This CDR3 is CASGSGSPHYEQYF. As DNA, the CDR3 is TGTGCCAGCGGGTCCGGGAGTCCCCATTACGAGCAGTACTTC.

This clonotype was recorded many times. The chain combines TRBV20-1 with TRBJ1-1; perhaps TRBD1 as D (5 bases). Germline CDR1 DFQATT, CDR2 SNEGSKA (reference sequence). This CDR3 is built from 14 residues. Trimming left V 6 bases short and J 7 bases short, with 21 bases between. Written as DNA, the CDR3 is TGCAGTGCCCTTCCCGGGGGAATAAGGAATGAAGCTTTCTTT. Its translation is CSALPGGIRNEAFF.

This clonotype has ten or more counts. The rearrangement joins TRBV20-1 to TRBJ1-3; D is unclear. Germline V gene sequence: CDR1 DFQATT, CDR2 SNEGSKA (reference sequence). This CDR3 is built from 14 residues. The V and J ends lost 4 bases and 1 base respectively, with 11 bases between them. The CDR3 DNA sequence: TGCAGTGCTAAGTCCACATCGTCTGGAAACACCATATATTTT. Amino acid sequence: CSAKSTSSGNTIYF.

This clonotype has ten or more counts. The gene calls are TRBV7-3 and TRBJ1-1; D might be TRBD1 (6 bases). V lost 5 bases to trimming and J lost 7 bases, with 17 bases between them. The length of the CDR3 is 14 residues. From germline, CDR1 is SGHTA and CDR2 FQGTGA. The CDR3 coding sequence is TGTGCCAGCAGCCCAGCGGGACACCAAGTTGAAGCTTTCTTT. Protein: CASSPAGHQVEAFF. The full variable domain, with the rest looked up from reference TRBV7-3 and TRBJ1-1, is GAGVSQTPSNKVTEKGKYVELRCDPISGHTALYWYRQSLGQGPEFLIYFQGTGAADDSGLPNDRFFAVRPEGSVSTLKIQRTERGDSAVYLCASSPAGHQVEAFFGQGTRLTVV.

This clonotype was detected ten times or more. This chain connects TRBV5-1 to TRBJ2-3, with 9 bases identical to TRBD2. The CDR3 totals 16 residues. CDR1 SGHRS and CDR2 YFSETQ come from the germline V gene. The trim removed 0 bases at V and 2 bases at J, leaving 4 bases unmatched. The CDR3 protein is CASSLGLADPTDTQYF. The CDR3 coding sequence is TGCGCCAGCAGCTTGGGACTAGCGGACCCCACAGATACGCAGTATTTT. The complete variable domain, with remaining parts taken from reference TRBV5-1 and TRBJ2-3, reads KAGVTQTPRYLIKTRGQQVTLSCSPISGHRSVSWYQQTPGQGLQFLFEYFSETQRNKGNFPGRFSGRQFSNSRSEMNVSTLELGDSALYLCASSLGLADPTDTQYFGPGTRLTVL.

This clonotype was recorded at least ten times. CDR3 bases: TGTGCCAGCAGCTCGCGGGGGGCATCCTACAATGAGCAGTTCTTC. Amino acid sequence: CASSSRGASYNEQFF. The chain recombines TRBV28 with TRBJ2-1, with TRBD2 identical over 8 bases. The CDR3 length is 15 residues. The V gene's germline CDR1 is MDHEN and CDR2 SYDVKM. With V trimmed by 6 bases and J by 1 base, 5 bases remained unmatched.

This clonotype occurred many times. This sequence joins TRBV5-1 and TRBJ1-2, with unresolved D. The germline V gene has CDR1 SGHRS and CDR2 YFSETQ. The CDR3 has 12 residues. Trimming left V 2 bases short and J 3 bases short, with 5 bases between. For the CDR3, the DNA is TGCGCCAGCAGCTTTTCTTACTATGGCTACACCTTC. Protein: CASSFSYYGYTF.

This clonotype came up many times. The rearrangement joins TRBV7-9 to TRBJ2-7; 8 bases map to TRBD1. Germline V CDR1 and CDR2: SEHNR, FQNEAQ (reference sequence). V shed 5 bases, J shed 3 bases, and the junction held 6 bases outside the gene matches. CDR3 length: 14 amino acids. CDR3 nucleotides: TGTGCCAGCAGCGCCGGGACAGGTCTCTACGAGCAGTACTTC. Its protein is CASSAGTGLYEQYF.

In its sample, this clonotype was seen a few times. The limits of the CDR3 on the DNA are not certain, so only TCRdb's listed CDR3 is given. This chain uses TRBV7-2 with TRBJ2-2; the table's D call, TRBD1, was not checked against the DNA. CDR1 and CDR2 from the germline V gene are SGHTA and FQGNSA. The CDR3 adds up to 17 amino acids, both ends counted. The CDR3 sequence: CASSSGTALNTGELFFF.

The rearrangement links TRBV7-2 to TRBJ2-1; 10 bases map to TRBD1. Losses at the gene ends were 3 bases for V and 5 bases for J; bases not matched to a gene: 4. The CDR3 has 15 amino acids. Germline CDR1 is SGHTA and CDR2 is FQGNSA. The CDR3 nucleotides are TGTGCCAGCAGCTTCGGGACAGGGGTCGACAATGAGCAGTTCTTC. Residues: CASSFGTGVDNEQFF.

This clonotype was detected only a few times. The CDR3 nucleotides read TGCAGTGCTAGGGCAACAGGGGTCACAGATACGCAGTATTTT. It encodes CSARATGVTDTQYF. The genes are TRBV20-1 and TRBJ2-3, with 7 bases that match TRBD1. The germline V gene has CDR1 DFQATT and CDR2 SNEGSKA (reference sequence). After removal of 3 bases from V and 2 bases from J, the junction contained 5 bases not matched to a gene. This CDR3 is 14 amino acids long.

J is TRBJ1-1 and V is TRBV6-4, with D possibly being TRBD1 (5 bases). V was cut by 3 bases and J by 4 bases, with 9 bases left in between. Germline CDR1 and CDR2: MRHNA and SNTAGT. CDR3 length equals 13 residues. This chain's CDR3 is CASSEGVSTEAFF. In nucleotides, the CDR3 is TGTGCCAGCAGTGAGGGGGTATCCACTGAAGCTTTCTTT.

This clonotype was observed a handful of times. V and J are TRBV30 and TRBJ2-1; 7 bases are shared with TRBD2. This CDR3 spans 12 amino acids. V was pared by 5 bases and J by 8 bases, with 6 bases of the junction left unmatched. Germline assignment: CDR1 GTSNPN and CDR2 SVGIG (reference sequence). The CDR3 spells CAWRTSVDEQFF. In DNA, the CDR3 is TGTGCCTGGCGAACTAGCGTCGATGAGCAGTTCTTC.